This T cell receptor beta chain originates from a study of regulatory T cells in long-lasting Graves disease. This clonotype showed up just a few times. There are 17 residues in the CDR3. Germline-derived CDR1 and CDR2 are MGHRA and YSYEKL. Unmatched junction bases numbered 11, after V lost 1 base and J lost 5 bases. Time point denoted: persistent/refractory GD, antithyroid drugs over 5 years with positive TRAb. PBMCs provided the RNA from which the TCR library was made. Peripheral blood, around 9 milliliters of it, was drawn into EDTA tubes. iRepertoire HTBI primers and Arm-PCR of CDR3 regions built TCR beta libraries. Each CDR3 protein gets one entry after TCRdb re-called the multiplex PCR reads with MiXCR. The top ten hold 28% of the sample, which has around 400,000 distinct CDR3 sequences, roughly 24% seen once.

The specimen comprised peripheral blood mononuclear cells (PBMCs), sampled when the disease was refractory, from a patient treated with antithyroid drugs. This chain joins TRBV4-1 and TRBJ1-5; TRBD1 matches at 7 bases. The sequence derives from a woman in her thirties or forties with Graves disease. The CDR3 loop is CASSQGWVGQIYQPQHF. DNA for the CDR3: TGCGCCAGCAGCCAAGGGTGGGTGGGACAGATCTATCAGCCCCAGCATTTT.